These T cell receptor beta chains were read from a single sample in a study of T cell changes during pregnancy in multiple sclerosis. Libraries were prepared by immunoSEQ multiplex PCR; TCRdb keeps only in-frame clonotypes and omits some of them. The data show under 110,000 clones, approximately 91% seen once. The sequencing here drew on peripheral blood, taken in the second trimester of pregnancy. The receptor source for this set is a female donor with multiple sclerosis, enrolled in a pregnancy study. CDR3s include the opening cysteine and the closing phenylalanine or tryptophan. D genes are given only for firm matches.

J | D | V | CDR3 | DNA
TRBJ2-1 | TRBD2 | TRBV6-4 | CASSDSETSGTVEQFF | TGTGCCAGCAGTGACTCCGAGACTAGCGGGACAGTTGAGCAGTTCTTC
TRBJ2-1 | - | TRBV5-1 | CASSIRGDEQFF | TGCGCCAGCAGCATCAGGGGAGATGAGCAGTTCTTC
TRBJ1-4 | TRBD1 | TRBV6-1 | CASMGTGHYEKLFF | TGTGCCAGCATGGGGACAGGGCATTACGAAAAACTGTTTTTT
TRBJ2-5 | TRBD1 | TRBV5-1 | CASSTGTGRETQYF | TGCGCCAGCAGCACAGGGACAGGGAGGGAGACCCAGTACTTC
TRBJ1-3 | - | TRBV27 | CASSRVGGGGGNTIYF | TGTGCCAGCAGCCGAGTTGGGGGGGGCGGTGGAAACACCATATATTTT
TRBJ2-7 | TRBD1 | TRBV28 | CASSLRGTGDSYEQYF | TGTGCCAGCAGCCTCCGAGGGACAGGGGACTCCTACGAGCAGTACTTC
TRBJ2-5 | TRBD1 | TRBV5-1 | CASSPGFRTGPQETQYF | TGCGCCAGCAGCCCAGGGTTCCGGACAGGGCCGCAAGAGACCCAGTACTTC
TRBJ2-1 | - | TRBV5-4 | CASSWLANSYNEQFF | TGTGCCAGCAGCTGGTTGGCCAACTCCTACAATGAGCAGTTCTTC
TRBJ2-2 | - | TRBV6-6 | CASSYTGTRNTGELFF | TGTGCCAGCAGTTACACCGGGACACGGAACACCGGGGAGCTGTTTTTT
TRBJ1-5 | - | TRBV2 | CASSEDRAGQPQHF | TGTGCCAGCAGTGAAGACAGGGCCGGACAGCCCCAGCATTTT
TRBJ1-5 | - | TRBV5-8 | CASTPAGAGQPQHF | TGTGCCAGCACCCCCGCAGGGGCCGGTCAGCCCCAGCATTTT
TRBJ1-2 | - | TRBV13 | CASSLTLGGGPSSYGYTF | TGTGCCAGCAGCTTAACGCTGGGGGGAGGTCCGAGCTCTTATGGCTACACCTTC
TRBJ1-3 | - | TRBV9 | CASSPRGASGNTIYF | TGTGCCAGCAGCCCCCGGGGAGCCTCGGGAAACACCATATATTTT
TRBJ1-5 | - | TRBV28 | CASSIPGGGGNQPQHF | TGTGCCAGCAGTATTCCCGGAGGGGGGGGAAATCAGCCCCAGCATTTT
TRBJ1-5 | - | TRBV5-6 | CASSLAVGSGGDQPQHF | TGTGCCAGCAGCTTGGCGGTTGGGTCTGGGGGCGACCAGCCCCAGCATTTT
TRBJ1-3 | - | TRBV28 | CASSFPGGFSGNTIYF | TGTGCCAGCAGTTTCCCGGGAGGGTTCTCTGGAAACACCATATATTTT
TRBJ2-1 | - | TRBV5-1 | CASSSLEGAYNEQFF | TGCGCCAGCAGTTCCCTGGAGGGGGCTTATAATGAGCAGTTCTTC
TRBJ2-2 | - | TRBV13 | CASGQGAGELFF | TGTGCCAGCGGGCAGGGCGCCGGGGAGCTGTTTTTT